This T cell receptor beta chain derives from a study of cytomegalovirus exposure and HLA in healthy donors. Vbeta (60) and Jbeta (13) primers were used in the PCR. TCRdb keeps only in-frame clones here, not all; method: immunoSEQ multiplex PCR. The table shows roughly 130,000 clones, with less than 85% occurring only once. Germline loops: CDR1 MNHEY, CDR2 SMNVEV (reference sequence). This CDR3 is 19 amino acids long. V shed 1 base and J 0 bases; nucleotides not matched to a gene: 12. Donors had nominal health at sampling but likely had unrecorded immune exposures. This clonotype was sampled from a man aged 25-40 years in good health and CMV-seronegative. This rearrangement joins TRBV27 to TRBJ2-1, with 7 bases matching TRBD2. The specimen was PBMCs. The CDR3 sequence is CASSLFLDLAVSSYNEQFF. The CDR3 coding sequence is TGTGCCAGCAGTTTATTTTTGGATCTAGCGGTTAGCTCCTACAATGAGCAGTTCTTC.